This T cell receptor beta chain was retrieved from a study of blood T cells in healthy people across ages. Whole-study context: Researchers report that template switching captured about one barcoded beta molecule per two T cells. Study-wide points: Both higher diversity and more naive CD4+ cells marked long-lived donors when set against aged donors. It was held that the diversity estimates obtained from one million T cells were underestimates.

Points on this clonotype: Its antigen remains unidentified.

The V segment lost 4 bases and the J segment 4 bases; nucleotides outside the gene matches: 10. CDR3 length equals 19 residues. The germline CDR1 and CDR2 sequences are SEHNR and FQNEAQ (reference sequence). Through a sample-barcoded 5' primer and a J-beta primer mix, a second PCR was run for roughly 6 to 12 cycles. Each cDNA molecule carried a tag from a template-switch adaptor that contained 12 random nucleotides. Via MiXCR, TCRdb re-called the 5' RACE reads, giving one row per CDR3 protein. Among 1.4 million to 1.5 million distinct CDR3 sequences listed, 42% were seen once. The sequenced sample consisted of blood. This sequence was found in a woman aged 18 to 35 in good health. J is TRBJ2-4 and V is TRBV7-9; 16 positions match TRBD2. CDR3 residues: CASSSEPGLAGGAKNIQYF. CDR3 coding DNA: TGTGCCAGCAGCTCCGAACCGGGACTAGCGGGAGGGGCAAAAAACATTCAGTACTTC.